Included here is one T cell receptor (beta chain) sequence, with context. In this sample, this clonotype turned up a few times. What antigen it recognizes has not been identified. Nothing much larger sits one base from this clone, and base qualities are not available. The CDR3 runs 15 residues from the cysteine to the phenylalanine. Only the CDR3 region is kept as DNA, spanning 45 bases read in frame from base 1. Trimming accounts for 6 bases at V and 3 bases at J, while the number of junction bases matched to no gene is 6. The germline V gene supplies CDR1 ENHRY and CDR2 SYGVKD. The library was made by PCR. Sequencing was performed on an Illumina HiSeq 4000. Preparation of bulk TCR libraries followed a previously described approach, with the TCR primers listed in Table S5. The Qiagen AllPrep DNA/RNA kit was used to purify total RNA. Before analysis, reads from multiple sequencing runs of the same library were pooled. From the authors' description of their analysis: Reads were retained only if an exact TCR constant sequence was present, and the retained reads were trimmed to 150 nt and grouped according to their 12-nt molecular barcodes. Reads inside each barcode group were sub-clustered using a 15% Levenshtein threshold, and a quality-weighted consensus sequence was constructed for each RNA molecule. Non-functional sequences were discarded, and so were lower-count sequences lying one edit away from another sequence. On the basis of fitting two negative binomial distributions, barcode sub-clusters with fewer than 20% of the maximum read count were discarded. The raw public data were reprocessed by TCRdb itself: fastp quality trimming at Q25, MiXCR clonotype calling, in-frame beta chains only. A single entry per CDR3 protein holds the most common genes and DNA from its merged rows. These V and J calls rely on TCRdb rather than the paper's analysis. Within this sample are approximately 63,000 distinct CDR3 sequences, with around a fifth of them counted one time only. The ten biggest clones cover under 1.5% of the sample.

The data originate from a study of molecular identifiers for immune sequencing clone quantification (dated by TCRdb to 2017 to 2018). With regard to the full study: For a replicate experiment, RNA from roughly 20,000 or 100,000 naive CD8 T cells was divided into five aliquots, and four of the five aliquots were sequenced. The study was a methods study using CD8 T cells to benchmark molecular-identifier clustering-based TCR repertoire sequencing (MIDCIRS) and TCR RNA copy counting. General findings and caveats noted by the study authors: Modeling indicated about 3 TCR RNA copies recovered per cell, compared with 9 to 10 by digital PCR, which implies a capture efficiency of approximately 30%. Highly expanded clone sizes could be underestimated because identical TCR molecules may share a barcode. Naive libraries contained spiked-in Jurkat TCR RNA (around eleven copies' worth), which is not part of the donor repertoire. When barcode sub-clustering was omitted, TCR diversity was inflated by chimeric consensus sequences, with chimeras reaching as high as 47%. Spiked-in Jurkat TCR RNA equal to a single cell's worth was reported to be detectable even within 1,100,000 naive CD8 T cells. In CMV-specific effector cells, clones with more than 20 RNA copies accounted for over 98% of molecules, whereas in naive cells such clones accounted for under 1%.

Naive CD8 T cell libraries were made from 20,000 to 1,000,000 sorted cells using 10%, 30% or 50% of purified RNA. Naive CD8 T cells were FACS-sorted as CD8+CD4-CCR7+CD45RA+ on a BD FACSAria II into RLT Plus buffer. Roughly 10 TCR copies' worth of Jurkat RNA were spiked into roughly 19,000-1,000,000 naive CD8 T cell samples to test detection sensitivity. CD8 T cells were enriched using RosetteSep CD8+ T Cell Enrichment Cocktail and Ficoll-Paque, and the enriched cells then underwent ACK red cell lysis. The sequenced sample was naive CD8+ T cells from blood, with Jurkat cell RNA spiked in. Sample cell subset or site, as interpreted from the label and publication: FACS-sorted CD8+CD4-CCR7+CD45RA+ naive T cells. This sequence was found in a human donor in good health. Some libraries in this study had Jurkat cell RNA spiked in. Rearrangement joined TRBV10-3 to TRBJ2-2; TRBD1 lines up with 8 middle nucleotides. The CDR3 amino acid sequence is: CAIRPGQDHTGELFF. Here is the DNA: TGTGCCATCAGACCGGGACAGGATCACACCGGGGAGCTGTTTTTT.